This is a list of T cell receptor beta chains from one sample in a study of blood T cell repertoires in COVID-19. The table came from immunoSEQ multiplex PCR; TCRdb's copy has only in-frame clones and leaves some out. The sample yields more than 40,000 clones, approximately 86% seen once. Sequences were obtained from peripheral blood. These receptor sequences come from a man between 60 and 75 years old with active or convalescent COVID-19. Each CDR3 is given with its conserved first and last residue. The order of the fields is clone size, J gene, D gene, V gene, CDR3 protein. D genes are given only for firm matches. Clone size is shown for a subset of rows, as once, few, many or a class of expanded clone.

>NA|TRBJ2-3|TRBD2|TRBV13
CASSPRGGAGGADTQYF
>NA|TRBJ1-1|TRBD1|TRBV7-9
CASSLSDRGEAFF
>NA|TRBJ2-1|TRBD1|TRBV30
CAGTRGLVGDEQFF
>NA|TRBJ1-2|NA|TRBV10-2
CASSLQGGYGYTF
>NA|TRBJ2-1|TRBD2|TRBV28
CASSLAGGSYNEQFF
>NA|TRBJ1-2|TRBD1|TRBV7-8
CASTRRGEDGYTF
>NA|TRBJ1-5|NA|TRBV27
CASSYSGTSYQPQHF
>NA|TRBJ1-5|TRBD1|TRBV18
CASSLGQGNQPQHF
>once|TRBJ2-3|TRBD1|TRBV29-1
CSVWTGLESDTQYF
>NA|TRBJ1-1|NA|TRBV16
CASSQSMAGPISGAFF
>NA|TRBJ2-3|TRBD2|TRBV7-2
CASSPSLAGATDTQYF
>NA|TRBJ1-5|NA|TRBV20-1
CSASLIRRGSNQPQHF
>NA|TRBJ2-7|NA|TRBV6-5
CAIDRRTYEQYF
>NA|TRBJ1-6|TRBD1|TRBV5-1
CASSFGTGGSYNSPLHF
>NA|TRBJ2-3|TRBD2|TRBV5-4
CASSPGGRGGTDTQYF
>few|TRBJ2-7|TRBD2|TRBV4-1
CASSASSIGTSGTYEQYF
>NA|TRBJ2-7|NA|TRBV7-2
CASSLDGGFSYEQYF
>NA|TRBJ1-1|NA|TRBV29-1
CSVTRGGSSYRTEAFF
>NA|TRBJ1-2|NA|TRBV27
CASSFTGIYGYTF
>NA|TRBJ1-2|NA|TRBV19
CASRTNSDYGYTF
>NA|TRBJ2-2|NA|TRBV18
CATFGQNANTGELFF
>NA|TRBJ1-2|NA|TRBV5-6
CASSFLGAGDNDYGYTF
>NA|TRBJ1-5|NA|TRBV3-1/TRBV3-2
CASSDAGAGNQPQHF
>NA|TRBJ2-1|NA|TRBV28
CASRILRANEQFF
>NA|TRBJ1-2|TRBD1|TRBV30
CAWTRDRGTGYTF
>NA|TRBJ1-6|NA|TRBV11-2
CASSLNRANSPLHF
>NA|TRBJ2-1|NA|TRBV24-1
CATEGGVSSYNEQFF